These 6 T cell receptor beta chains share one sample of origin, sequenced in a study of T cells in women clearing cervical HPV infection. The data were produced by immunoSEQ multiplex PCR, yet TCRdb's version contains in-frame clones alone and is incomplete. This sample contains 20,000 to 25,000 clones. Sequenced sample: blood buffy coat. The receptor source for this set is a woman between 18 and 70 years old with a cervical HPV16 infection that either progressed to CIN3+ or cleared (not recorded which).

As concerns this clone: With the read ending 3 residues before the CDR3 end, the germline J gene is used to fill in that end. The chain combines TRBV10-2 with TRBJ1-2, with D possibly TRBD1 on 5 matching bases. This CDR3 contains 12 residues. The germline CDR1 and CDR2 sequences are WSHSY and SAAADI. Between the trimmed V and J ends, which lost 3 bases and 7 bases, there was a span of 9 bases. The sequenced CDR3 bases are TGCGCCAGCAGTGAAGAGGGGTCTGGC. Translating gives CASSEEGSG. The full CDR3 reads CASSEEGSGYTF.

As concerns this clone: From the germline J gene comes the end of the CDR3, since the read stops 3 residues before it. The chain combines TRBV5-1 with TRBJ2-5; D gene ambiguous. CDR1 and CDR2 (germline): SGHRS, YFSETQ. Deletions cut 3 bases from V and 2 bases from J, with 14 bases between. This CDR3 region has 15 residues. The CDR3 loop is CASSYLPADQETQYF. CDR3 DNA (partial): TGCGCCAGCAGCTACCTCCCGGCGGATCAAGAGACC.

With regard to this clone: The CDR3 end falls 3 residues outside the read, so it is completed with the germline J gene. The chain recombines TRBV7-8 with TRBJ1-1; possible D gene TRBD1, 6 bases. Trimming shortened V by 0 bases and J by 1 base, and 9 bases separated the two germline ends. This CDR3 spans 15 amino acids. The V gene's germline CDR1 is SGHVS and CDR2 FQNEAQ. CDR3 region: CASSLARTENTEAFF. The sequenced part of the CDR3 DNA is TGTGCCAGCAGCTTAGCGAGGACAGAGAACACTGAA.

With regard to this clone: The read stops 3 residues short of the end of the CDR3; the missing end is completed from the germline J gene. V usage is TRBV6-4 and J usage is TRBJ2-3; 8 bases are a match to TRBD2. The CDR3 runs 15 residues. V shed 2 bases, J shed 0 bases, and the junction held 1 base outside the gene matches. Per germline, CDR1 MRHNA and CDR2 SNTAGT. CDR3 bases read: TGTGCCAGCAGTGACGGGACTAGTAGCACAGATACG. Protein: CASSDGTSSTDT. The CDR3 in its entirety is CASSDGTSSTDTQYF.

This CDR3 is CASSPPGAISYNEQFF. Incomplete CDR3 DNA: TGTGCCAGCTCACCACCGGGGGCAATCTCCTACAATGAG. V and J are TRBV18 and TRBJ2-1, with D possibly being TRBD1 (6 bases). The CDR3 extends 3 residues past the end of the read, so its final part is completed from the germline J gene. The CDR3 has 16 residues. Germline V gene sequence: CDR1 KGHSH, CDR2 LQKENI. V shed 0 bases and J shed 0 bases, with 9 bases lying between them. Combining the CDR3 with reference TRBV18 and TRBJ2-1 gives the whole variable domain NAGVMQNPRHLVRRRGQEARLRCSPMKGHSHVYWYRQLPEEGLKFMVYLQKENIIDESGMPKERFSAEFPKEGPSILRIQQVVRGDSAAYFCASSPPGAISYNEQFFGPGTRLTVL.

Notes on this clone: The read halts 3 residues ahead of the CDR3 end, with the missing end drawn from the germline J gene. This chain joins TRBV19 and TRBJ2-1; TRBD2 matches at 7 bases. The trim removed 2 bases at V and 5 bases at J, leaving 0 bases unmatched. The CDR3 sequence is 13 residues long. Per the germline V gene, CDR1 is LNHDA and CDR2 is SQIVND (reference sequence). CDR3 bases read: TGTGCCAGTAGTATACTAGCGGACAATGAG. Its protein product is CASSILADNE. The entire CDR3 protein is CASSILADNEQFF.